This entry features one TCR beta chain sequence. Its antigen specificity is not known. No qualities accompany the bases; no much larger clone lies one base away. The data originate from a study of shared clonotypes between healthy human individuals (TCRdb year 2020). Turning to the overall study: The cohort included three men and a couple of women between 18 and 49 years of age. Different laboratories and diverse techniques were used to prepare libraries and sequence TCR repertoires, to increase sequencing depth and limit assay-specific biases. Leukapheresis yielded between about 0.85 and 10 billion PBMCs per donor. Blood TCR repertoires of 5 or 6 healthy adults were deeply sequenced to estimate repertoire size and the extent of clonotype sharing between individuals. For each donor, three plates each were used for CD4 naive and CD4 memory, two plates were used for CD8 naive, and one plate was used for CD8 memory. General study outcomes and caveats: Based on pairwise subsampling, the degree of clonotype sharing among donors was expected to be affected by sequencing depth. Compared with non-shared clonotypes, the clonotypes found in all four sorted-subset donors had higher generation probabilities. Because the study included only a small number of donors, the genetic and exposure-history diversity represented was limited. When a handful of donors were compared, the shared fraction of clonotypes was approximately 5% for naive CD4, less than 4% for naive CD8, 2% to 2.5% for memory CD4, and roughly 0.4% for memory CD8. Sampling was restricted to blood, and TCR repertoires in tissues likely differ from the TCR repertoires found in blood. Larger estimated clonotype richness was generally found for naive subsets than for memory subsets. Rarefaction of sorted-subset datasets indicated incomplete sequencing despite the large sequencing depth.

V and J lose 0 bases and 0 bases, and a span of 8 bases separates them. The CDR3 has 15 amino acids, counting the end cysteine and phenylalanine. The DNA shown is the 45-base CDR3, in frame from base 1. From a lookup of the germline V gene, CDR1 and CDR2 are SGHDT and YYEEEE. Healthy HIV-negative adults with no recently reported acute infections or vaccinations were included as donors. Only Caucasian adults living in Nashville, Tennessee, USA were represented among the donors. CD4+ T cells were enriched by magnetic negative selection; naive cells were then positively selected on CD45RA, and the negative fraction formed the memory subset. Blood was obtained by leukapheresis, after which PBMCs were separated by Ficoll-Histopaque density gradient centrifugation and cryopreserved in liquid nitrogen vapor phase. Analytical flow cytometry was used to check the purity and quantity of every magnetically sorted T cell population. Each sorted fraction had its genomic DNA isolated and then quantified by UV absorbance on a Nanodrop 2000c.

Using the deep immunoSEQ assay, multiplex PCR amplified TCR CDR3 regions from genomic DNA. Extracted genomic DNA from each cell subset was distributed evenly across all wells of several immunoSEQ 96-well plates, and each plate was treated as a replicate. For sorted subsets, about 200 ng genomic DNA, equal to tens of thousands of T cell genomes, was loaded into each replicate PCR. Purified libraries were measured with a Qubit 3.0 fluorometer, size-checked on a Bioanalyzer 2100, and measured again with the KAPA Library Quantification kit. Each immunoSEQ 96-well plate was sequenced on its own single-read 150-cycle Illumina NextSeq 550 flow cell. On the study's bioinformatics: Because the immunoSEQ output held only junctional sequences and lacked quality scores, the filtering could not match the filtering applied to full-length reads. To assign V/J genes and CDR3, sequences were annotated against IMGT germline references using PyIR, a Python wrapper for IgBLAST v1.9. Any read was removed if the V/J assignment was weak (E-value above 1e-6), the CDR3 was missing, or the read contained stop codons, out-of-frame junctions, or ambiguous translated residues. A V3J clonotype was defined by an identical inferred V gene, J gene, and CDR3 amino acid sequence. The percentage overlap between two repertoires was calculated by dividing the number of shared unique clonotypes by the size of the smaller repertoire. Repertoire richness was assessed with RTK rarefaction, the Chao1 estimator, and Recon v2.1 estimates of unobserved clonotypes. For all TCRbeta clonotypes obtained by the gDNA method from a handful of donors, generation probabilities were computed with OLGA. This is the immuneACCESS table as TCRdb keeps it, with only in-frame sequences that have V and J called. A part of the clones is gone; compared with another copy, unresolved V genes explain less than half, and the rest is unexplained. V, J and clone size are those of that table, while D and trimming were read from the DNA. The sample has roughly 2.2 million clones on record, about nine tenths of them singletons. 0.37% of the sample rests with the top ten.

The sequenced material came from naive CD4+ T cells from PBMCs. The cell subset or site label, as the study defines it: CD45RA+ positively selected. The chain joins TRBV5-6 to TRBJ2-3; the D gene is perhaps TRBD2, from 5 matching bases. This TCR came from a man aged 18-30 years in good health. Some clones in this sample may be carry-over from other donors' samples. CDR3 region: CASSLAAGSTDTQYF. The nucleotide sequence is TGTGCCAGCAGCTTGGCGGCGGGCAGCACAGATACGCAGTATTTT.